This entry concerns a single TCR beta chain. Its antigen remains unidentified. This record comes from a study of cytomegalovirus exposure and HLA in healthy donors. Trimming at V came to 0 bases and at J to 10 bases, leaving 3 bases not matched to a gene. The CDR3 extends over 13 amino acids. CDR1 and CDR2 from the germline V gene are LGHNA and YSLEER. 60 Vbeta and 13 Jbeta primers were used in PCR. Original handling: Later, an analysis found 80 million or so unique TCR beta chains, and around 12 million of these were shared. Generated by immunoSEQ multiplex PCR, the TCRdb table keeps only in-frame clones and is missing some. That table gives V, J and clone size, and the DNA gave D and trimming. Here the sample spans more than 90,000 clones, approximately 80% being singletons. Each of the donors was a healthy bone marrow donor. General study findings and limits: Exclusion applied to some V segments, including TRBV6-2 and TRBV6-3, as they were indistinguishable.

Sample: PBMCs. This chain links TRBV4-3 with TRBJ2-1, with 7 positions matching TRBD2. This TCR was sampled from a man aged 45-65 years in good health and CMV-seronegative. The CDR3: CASSQDGGLEQFF. The CDR3 DNA reads as TGCGCCAGCAGCCAAGATGGGGGACTAGAGCAGTTCTTC.